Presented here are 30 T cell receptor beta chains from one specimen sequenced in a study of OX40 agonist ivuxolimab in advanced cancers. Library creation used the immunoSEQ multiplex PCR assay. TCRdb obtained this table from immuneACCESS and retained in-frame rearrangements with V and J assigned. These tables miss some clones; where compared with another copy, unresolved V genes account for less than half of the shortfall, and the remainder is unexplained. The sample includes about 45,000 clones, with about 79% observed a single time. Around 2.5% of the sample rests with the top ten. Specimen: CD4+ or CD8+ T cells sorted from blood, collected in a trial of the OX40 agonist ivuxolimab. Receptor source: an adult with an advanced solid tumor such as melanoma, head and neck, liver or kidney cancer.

This CDR3 is CASSLARQYGYTF. The CDR3 DNA reads as TGTGCCAGCAGCTTAGCGCGGCAGTATGGCTACACCTTC. V is TRBV7-6 and J is TRBJ1-2; unclear D gene. This CDR3 spans 13 amino acids. CDR1 SGHVS and CDR2 FNYEAQ come from the germline V gene. Trimming removed 0 bases from V and 5 bases from J, with 7 bases in between.

CDR3 sequence: CASRETGGGETQYF. CDR3 bases: TGTGCCAGTAGAGAGACAGGGGGTGGAGAGACCCAGTACTTC. The chain carries TRBV19 and TRBJ2-5, with 9 bases identical to TRBD1. After removal of 6 bases from V and 4 bases from J, the junction contained 6 bases not matched to a gene. This CDR3 has 14 residues. The germline CDR1 and CDR2 sequences are LNHDA and SQIVND (reference sequence).

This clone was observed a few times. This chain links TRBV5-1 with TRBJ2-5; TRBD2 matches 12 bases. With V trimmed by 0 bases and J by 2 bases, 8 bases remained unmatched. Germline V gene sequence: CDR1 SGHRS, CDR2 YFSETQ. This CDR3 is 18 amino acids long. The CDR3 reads CASSLAKLAGGRQETQYF. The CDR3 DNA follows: TGCGCCAGCAGCTTGGCCAAACTAGCGGGAGGTAGGCAAGAGACCCAGTACTTC.

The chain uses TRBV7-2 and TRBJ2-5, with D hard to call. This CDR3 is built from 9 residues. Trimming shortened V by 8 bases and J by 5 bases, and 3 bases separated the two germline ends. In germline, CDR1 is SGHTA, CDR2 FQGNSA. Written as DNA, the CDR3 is TGTGCCAGCGGGGAGACCCAGTACTTC. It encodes CASGETQYF. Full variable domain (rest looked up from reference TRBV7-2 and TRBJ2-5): GAGVSQSPSNKVTEKGKDVELRCDPISGHTALYWYRQSLGQGLEFLIYFQGNSAPDKSGLPSDRFSAERTGGSVSTLTIQRTQQEDSAVYLCASGETQYFGPGTRLLVL.

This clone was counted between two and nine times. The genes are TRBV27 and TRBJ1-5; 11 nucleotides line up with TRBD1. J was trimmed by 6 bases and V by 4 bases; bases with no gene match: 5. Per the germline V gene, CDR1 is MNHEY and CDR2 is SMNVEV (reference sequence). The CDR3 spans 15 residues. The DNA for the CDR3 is TGTGCCAGCAGTTCCCGGACAGGGGGCCCTCAGCCCCAGCATTTT. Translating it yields CASSSRTGGPQPQHF.

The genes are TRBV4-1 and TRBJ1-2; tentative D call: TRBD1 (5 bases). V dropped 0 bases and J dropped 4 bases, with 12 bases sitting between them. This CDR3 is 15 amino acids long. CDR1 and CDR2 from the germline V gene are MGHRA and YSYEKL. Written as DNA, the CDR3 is TGCGCCAGCAGCCAAGATCGGGGGAATACCTATGGCTACACCTTC. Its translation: CASSQDRGNTYGYTF.

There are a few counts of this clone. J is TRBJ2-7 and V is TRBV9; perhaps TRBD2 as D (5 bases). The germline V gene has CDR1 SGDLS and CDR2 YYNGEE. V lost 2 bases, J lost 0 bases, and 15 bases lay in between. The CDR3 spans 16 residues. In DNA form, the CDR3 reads TGTGCCAGCAGCGTGTATGACGGGATTCCCTCCTACGAGCAGTACTTC. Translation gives CASSVYDGIPSYEQYF.

The CDR3 coding sequence is TGCGCCAGCAGCCAAGAGTTAGTGACCAGCGGGGGGGCGCATGAGCAGTTCTTC. Translated: CASSQELVTSGGAHEQFF. V usage is TRBV4-3 and J usage is TRBJ2-1; 10 bases are shared with TRBD2. With 0 bases clipped from V and 8 bases from J, the junction kept 13 bases outside the gene matches. The CDR3 length is 18 residues. Germline V gene data show CDR1 as LGHNA and CDR2 as YSLEER.

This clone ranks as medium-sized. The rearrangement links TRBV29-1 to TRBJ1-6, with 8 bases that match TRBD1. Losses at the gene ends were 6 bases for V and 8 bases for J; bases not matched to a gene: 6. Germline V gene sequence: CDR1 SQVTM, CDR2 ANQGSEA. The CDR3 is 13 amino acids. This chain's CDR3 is CSVGTGRDSPLHF. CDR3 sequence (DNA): TGCAGCGTAGGGACAGGCCGGGATTCACCCCTCCACTTT.

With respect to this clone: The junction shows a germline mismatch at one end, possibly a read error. The CDR3 region is CASSLGVDFLSGSTIYF. CDR3 sequence (DNA): TGTGCCAGCAGCTTAGGAGTCGACTTCCTCTCTGGAAGCACCATATATTTT. This rearrangement joins TRBV7-9 to TRBJ1-3, with D unresolved. The CDR3 sequence is 17 residues long. Germline CDR1 reads SEHNR; CDR2 reads FQNEAQ (reference sequence).

As DNA, the CDR3 is TGTGCCAGCTCCCACGCGGGGGGGGTGTATGGCTACACCTTC. Amino acids: CASSHAGGVYGYTF. The V and J genes are TRBV18 and TRBJ1-2; perhaps TRBD1 as D (5 bases). V was clipped by 6 bases and J by 5 bases, with 16 bases between them. The CDR3 runs 14 residues. Germline values: CDR1 KGHSH, CDR2 LQKENI.

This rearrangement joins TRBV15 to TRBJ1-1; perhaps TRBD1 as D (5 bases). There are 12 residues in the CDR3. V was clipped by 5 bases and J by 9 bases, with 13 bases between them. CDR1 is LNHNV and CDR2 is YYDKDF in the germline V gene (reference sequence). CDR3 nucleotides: TGTGCCACCAGCCCAGGGAAGGGCAAAGCTTTCTTT. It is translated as CATSPGKGKAFF.

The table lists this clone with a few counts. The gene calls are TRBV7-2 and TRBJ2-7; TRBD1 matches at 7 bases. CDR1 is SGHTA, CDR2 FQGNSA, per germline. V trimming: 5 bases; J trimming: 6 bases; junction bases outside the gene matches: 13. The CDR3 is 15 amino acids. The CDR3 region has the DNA TGTGCCAGCAGCCTAAGACAGGGCGTTCGGTCCGAGCAGTACTTC. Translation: CASSLRQGVRSEQYF.

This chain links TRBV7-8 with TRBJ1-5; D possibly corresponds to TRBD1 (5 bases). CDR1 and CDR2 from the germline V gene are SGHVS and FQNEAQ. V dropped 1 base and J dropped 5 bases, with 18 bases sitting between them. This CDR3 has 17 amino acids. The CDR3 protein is CASSLGDGVLGHQPQHF. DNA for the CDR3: TGTGCCAGCAGCTTAGGCGATGGGGTATTGGGGCATCAGCCCCAGCATTTT.

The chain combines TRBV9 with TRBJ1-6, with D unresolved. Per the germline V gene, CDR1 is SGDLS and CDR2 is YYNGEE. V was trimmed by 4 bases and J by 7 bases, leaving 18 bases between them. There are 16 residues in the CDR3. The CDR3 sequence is CASSPQQFPRNSPLHF. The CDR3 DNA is TGTGCCAGCAGCCCCCAGCAATTCCCTCGGAATTCACCCCTCCACTTT. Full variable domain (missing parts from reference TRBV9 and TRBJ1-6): DSGVTQTPKHLITATGQRVTLRCSPRSGDLSVYWYQQSLDQGLQFLIQYYNGEERAKGNILERFSAQQFPDLHSELNLSSLELGDSALYFCASSPQQFPRNSPLHFGNGTRLTVT.

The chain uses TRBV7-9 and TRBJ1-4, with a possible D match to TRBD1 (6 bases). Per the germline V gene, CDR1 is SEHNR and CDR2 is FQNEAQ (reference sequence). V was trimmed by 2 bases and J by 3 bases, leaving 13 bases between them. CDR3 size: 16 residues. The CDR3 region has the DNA TGTGCCAGCAGCTTAAATGGGCAGGGGCCTAATGAAAAACTGTTTTTT. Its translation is CASSLNGQGPNEKLFF.

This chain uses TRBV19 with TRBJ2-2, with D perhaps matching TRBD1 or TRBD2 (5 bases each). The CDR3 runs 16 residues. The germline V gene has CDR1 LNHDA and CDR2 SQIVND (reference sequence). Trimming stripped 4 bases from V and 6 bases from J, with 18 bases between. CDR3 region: CASSKEAAGSPGELFF. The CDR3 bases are TGTGCCAGTAGTAAGGAGGCGGCAGGGAGTCCCGGGGAGCTGTTTTTT.

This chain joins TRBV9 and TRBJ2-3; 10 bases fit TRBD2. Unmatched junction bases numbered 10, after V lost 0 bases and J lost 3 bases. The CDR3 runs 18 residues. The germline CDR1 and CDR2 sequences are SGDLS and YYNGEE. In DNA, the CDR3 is TGTGCCAGCAGCGTAGAAGAGCGGGGGGGCCAAAGAACAGATACGCAGTATTTT. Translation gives CASSVEERGGQRTDTQYF.

The CDR3 nucleotides are TGTGCCATCAGTGAGGACAGGGGAGGCTACACCTTC. It specifies CAISEDRGGYTF. The chain uses TRBV10-3 and TRBJ1-2, with 8 bases identical to TRBD1. With V trimmed by 2 bases and J by 8 bases, 1 base remained unmatched. Germline V gene sequence: CDR1 ENHRY, CDR2 SYGVKD. The CDR3 runs 12 residues.

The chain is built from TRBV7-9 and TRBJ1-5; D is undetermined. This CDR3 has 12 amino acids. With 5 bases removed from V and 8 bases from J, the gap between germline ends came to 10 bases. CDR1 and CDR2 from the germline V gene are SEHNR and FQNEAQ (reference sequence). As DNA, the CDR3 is TGTGCCAGCAGCGTGGGGTGGGAGCCCCAGCATTTT. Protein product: CASSVGWEPQHF. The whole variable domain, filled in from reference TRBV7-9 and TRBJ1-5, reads DTGVSQNPRHKITKRGQNVTFRCDPISEHNRLYWYRQTLGQGPEFLTYFQNEAQLEKSRLLSDRFSAERPKGSFSTLEIQRTEQGDSAMYLCASSVGWEPQHFGDGTRLSIL.

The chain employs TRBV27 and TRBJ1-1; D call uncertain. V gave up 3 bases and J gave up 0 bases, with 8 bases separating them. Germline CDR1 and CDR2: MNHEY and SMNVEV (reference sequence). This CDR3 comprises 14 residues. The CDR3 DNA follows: TGTGCCAGCAGTTTCGGGAACATGAACACTGAAGCTTTCTTT. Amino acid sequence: CASSFGNMNTEAFF.

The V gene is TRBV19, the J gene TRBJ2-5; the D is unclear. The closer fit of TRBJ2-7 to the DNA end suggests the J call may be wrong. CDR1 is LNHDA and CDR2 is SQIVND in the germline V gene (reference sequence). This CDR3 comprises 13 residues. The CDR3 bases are TGTGCCAGTAGTATAGGGGCCGGTTACGAGCAGTACTTC. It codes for CASSIGAGYEQYF.

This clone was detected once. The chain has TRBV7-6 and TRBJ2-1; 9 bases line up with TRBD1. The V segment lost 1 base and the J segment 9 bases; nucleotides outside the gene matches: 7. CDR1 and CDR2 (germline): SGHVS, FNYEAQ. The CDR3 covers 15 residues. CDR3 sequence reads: CASSLGQGVGGEQFF. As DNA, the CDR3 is TGTGCCAGCAGCTTAGGACAGGGGGTAGGCGGTGAGCAGTTCTTC.

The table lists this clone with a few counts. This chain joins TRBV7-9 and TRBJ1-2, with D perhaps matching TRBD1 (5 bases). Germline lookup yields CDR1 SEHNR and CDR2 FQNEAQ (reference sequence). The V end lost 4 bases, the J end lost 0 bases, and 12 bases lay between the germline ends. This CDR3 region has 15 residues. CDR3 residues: CASSSQGLANYGYTF. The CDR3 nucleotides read TGTGCCAGCAGCTCGCAGGGCTTAGCTAACTATGGCTACACCTTC.

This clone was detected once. This CDR3 reads CASSREGQETQYF. The CDR3 DNA sequence: TGCGCCAGCAGCCGGGAGGGACAAGAGACCCAGTACTTC. The gene calls are TRBV5-1 and TRBJ2-5; 8 nucleotides match TRBD2. The CDR3 spans 13 residues. V lost 4 bases and J lost 2; bases outside the gene matches: 1. Germline V gene lookup returns CDR1 SGHRS and CDR2 YFSETQ.

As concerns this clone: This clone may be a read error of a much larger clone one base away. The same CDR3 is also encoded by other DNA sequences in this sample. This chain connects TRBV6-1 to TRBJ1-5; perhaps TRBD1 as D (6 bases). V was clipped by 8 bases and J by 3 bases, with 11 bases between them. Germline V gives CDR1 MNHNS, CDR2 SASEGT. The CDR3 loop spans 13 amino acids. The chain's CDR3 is CASRQVNNQPQHF. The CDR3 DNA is TGTGCCAGCCGACAGGTAAACAATCAGCCCCAGCATTTT.

The CDR3 here is CASSPQVRTNEKLFF. CDR3 bases: TGTGCCAGCAGTCCCCAGGTTCGGACTAATGAAAAACTGTTTTTT. This chain connects TRBV2 to TRBJ1-4; D is undetermined. Trimming pared 5 bases from V and 2 bases from J, leaving 12 bases between. The germline V gene has CDR1 SNHLY and CDR2 FYNNEI. This CDR3 spans 15 amino acids.

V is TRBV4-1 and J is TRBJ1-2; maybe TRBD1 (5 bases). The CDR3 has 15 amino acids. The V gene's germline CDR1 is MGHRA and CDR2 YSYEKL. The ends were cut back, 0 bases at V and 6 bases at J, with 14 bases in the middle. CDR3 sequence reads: CASSQEGLLWNGYTF. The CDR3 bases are TGCGCCAGCAGCCAAGAGGGGCTTCTGTGGAATGGCTACACCTTC.

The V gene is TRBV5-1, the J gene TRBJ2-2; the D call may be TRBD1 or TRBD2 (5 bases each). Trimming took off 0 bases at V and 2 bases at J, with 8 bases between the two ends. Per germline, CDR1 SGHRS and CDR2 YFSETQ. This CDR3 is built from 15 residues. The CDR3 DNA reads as TGCGCCAGCAGCTTGGGGGACCGAAACACCGGGGAGCTGTTTTTT. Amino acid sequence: CASSLGDRNTGELFF.

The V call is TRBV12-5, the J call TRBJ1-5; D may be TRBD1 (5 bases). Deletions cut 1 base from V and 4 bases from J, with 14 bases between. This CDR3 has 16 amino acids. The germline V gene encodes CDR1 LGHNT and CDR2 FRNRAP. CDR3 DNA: TGTGCTAGTGGTTTGGACTTGGGGACGGGAAATCAGCCCCAGCATTTT. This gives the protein CASGLDLGTGNQPQHF.